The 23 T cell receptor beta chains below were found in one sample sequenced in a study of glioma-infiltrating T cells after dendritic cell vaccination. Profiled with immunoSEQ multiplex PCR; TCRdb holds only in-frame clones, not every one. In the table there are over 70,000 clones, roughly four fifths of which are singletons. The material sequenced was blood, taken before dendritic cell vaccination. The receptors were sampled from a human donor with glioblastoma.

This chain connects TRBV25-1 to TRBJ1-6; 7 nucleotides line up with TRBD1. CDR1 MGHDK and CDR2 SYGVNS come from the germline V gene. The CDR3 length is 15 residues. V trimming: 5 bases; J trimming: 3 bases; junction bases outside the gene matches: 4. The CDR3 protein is CASSLRDSYNSPLHF. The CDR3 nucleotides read TGTGCCAGCAGTCTCCGGGACAGCTATAATTCACCCCTCCACTTT.

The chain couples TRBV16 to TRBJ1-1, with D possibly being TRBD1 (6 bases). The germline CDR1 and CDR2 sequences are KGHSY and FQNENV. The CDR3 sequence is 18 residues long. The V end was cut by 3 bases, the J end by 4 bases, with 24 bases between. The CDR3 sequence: CASSHLEGDILRGTEAFF. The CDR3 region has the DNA TGTGCCAGCAGCCACTTAGAGGGGGACATTCTCAGGGGCACTGAAGCTTTCTTT.

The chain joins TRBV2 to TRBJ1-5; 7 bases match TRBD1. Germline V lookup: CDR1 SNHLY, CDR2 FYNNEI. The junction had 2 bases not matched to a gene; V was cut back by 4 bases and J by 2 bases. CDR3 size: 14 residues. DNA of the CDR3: TGTGCCAGCAGTGTAACAGGGGGCAATCAGCCCCAGCATTTT. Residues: CASSVTGGNQPQHF.

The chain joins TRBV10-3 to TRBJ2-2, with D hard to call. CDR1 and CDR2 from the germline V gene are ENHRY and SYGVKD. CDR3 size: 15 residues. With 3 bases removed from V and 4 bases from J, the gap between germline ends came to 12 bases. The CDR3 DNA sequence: TGTGCCATCAGTGAAGTGTCCACGAGCACCGGGGAGCTGTTTTTT. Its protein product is CAISEVSTSTGELFF.

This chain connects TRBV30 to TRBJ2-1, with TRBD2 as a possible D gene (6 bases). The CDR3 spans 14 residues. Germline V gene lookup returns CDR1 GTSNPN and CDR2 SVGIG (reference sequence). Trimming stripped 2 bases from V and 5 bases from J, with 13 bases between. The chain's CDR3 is CAWSYGGGHNEQFF. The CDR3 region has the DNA TGTGCCTGGAGTTATGGGGGAGGACACAATGAGCAGTTCTTC.

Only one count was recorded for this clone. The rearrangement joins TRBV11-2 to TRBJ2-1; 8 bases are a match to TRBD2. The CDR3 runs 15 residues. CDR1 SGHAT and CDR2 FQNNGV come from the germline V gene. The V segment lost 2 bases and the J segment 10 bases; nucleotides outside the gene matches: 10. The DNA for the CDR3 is TGTGCCAGCAGCTTATTGACGGGAGGGCCGAGGGAGCAGTTCTTC. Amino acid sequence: CASSLLTGGPREQFF. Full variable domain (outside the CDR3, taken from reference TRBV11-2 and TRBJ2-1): EAGVAQSPRYKIIEKRQSVAFWCNPISGHATLYWYQQILGQGPKLLIQFQNNGVVDDSQLPKDRFSAERLKGVDSTLKIQPAKLEDSAVYLCASSLLTGGPREQFFGPGTRLTVL.

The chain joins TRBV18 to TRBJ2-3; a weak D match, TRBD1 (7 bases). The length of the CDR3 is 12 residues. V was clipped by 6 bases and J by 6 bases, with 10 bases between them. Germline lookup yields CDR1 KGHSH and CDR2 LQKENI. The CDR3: CASSQGGDTQYF. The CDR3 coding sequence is TGTGCCAGCTCTCAGGGGGGTGATACGCAGTATTTT. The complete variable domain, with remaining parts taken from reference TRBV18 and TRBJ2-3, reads NAGVMQNPRHLVRRRGQEARLRCSPMKGHSHVYWYRQLPEEGLKFMVYLQKENIIDESGMPKERFSAEFPKEGPSILRIQQVVRGDSAAYFCASSQGGDTQYFGPGTRLTVL.

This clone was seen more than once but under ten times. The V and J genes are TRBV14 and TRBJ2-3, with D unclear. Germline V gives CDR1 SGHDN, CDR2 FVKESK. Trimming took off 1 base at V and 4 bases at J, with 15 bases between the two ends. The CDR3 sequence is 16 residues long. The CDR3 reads CASSQASSKYPDTQYF. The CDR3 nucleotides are TGTGCCAGCAGCCAAGCAAGCTCTAAATATCCAGATACGCAGTATTTT.

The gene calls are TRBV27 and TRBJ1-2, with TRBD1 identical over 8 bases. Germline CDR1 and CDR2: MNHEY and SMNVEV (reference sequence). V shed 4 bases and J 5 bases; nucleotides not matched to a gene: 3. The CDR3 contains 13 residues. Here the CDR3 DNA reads TGTGCCAGCAGTTCAGGGGGCCTGTATGGCTACACCTTC. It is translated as CASSSGGLYGYTF.

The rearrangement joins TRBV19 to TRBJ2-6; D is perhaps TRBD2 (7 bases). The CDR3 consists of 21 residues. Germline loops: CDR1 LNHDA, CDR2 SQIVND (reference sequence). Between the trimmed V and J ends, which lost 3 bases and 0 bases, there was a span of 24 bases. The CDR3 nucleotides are TGTGCCAGTAGTATGGGGGGGTGGGGGCGCGGGGTCCTCTCTGGGGCCAACGTCCTGACTTTC. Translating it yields CASSMGGWGRGVLSGANVLTF.

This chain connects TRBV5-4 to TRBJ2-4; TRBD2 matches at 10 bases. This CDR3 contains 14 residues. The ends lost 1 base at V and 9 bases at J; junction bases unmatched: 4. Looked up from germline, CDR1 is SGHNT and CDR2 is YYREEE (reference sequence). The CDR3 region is CASSLRSGRGIQYF. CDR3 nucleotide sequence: TGTGCCAGCAGCTTGAGAAGCGGGAGGGGCATTCAGTACTTC.

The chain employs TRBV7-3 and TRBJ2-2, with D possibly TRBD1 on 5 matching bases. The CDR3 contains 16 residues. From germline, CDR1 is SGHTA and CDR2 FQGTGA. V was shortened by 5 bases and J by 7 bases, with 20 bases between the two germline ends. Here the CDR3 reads CASSLVARATFGELFF. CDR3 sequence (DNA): TGTGCCAGCAGCCTAGTGGCCAGGGCAACCTTCGGGGAGCTGTTTTTT.

The CDR3 nucleotides read TGTGCCAGCAGCCCCTTCACGGGTAACACCGGGGAGCTGTTTTTT. It encodes CASSPFTGNTGELFF. The J gene is TRBJ2-2, the V gene TRBV7-9; no clear D gene. The CDR3 totals 15 residues. V was trimmed by 5 bases and J by 2 bases, leaving 12 bases between them. Per germline, CDR1 SEHNR and CDR2 FQNEAQ (reference sequence).

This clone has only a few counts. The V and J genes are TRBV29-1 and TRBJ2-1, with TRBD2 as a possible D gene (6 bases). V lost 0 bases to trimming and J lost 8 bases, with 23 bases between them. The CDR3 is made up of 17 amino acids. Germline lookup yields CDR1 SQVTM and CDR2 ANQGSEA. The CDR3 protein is CSVEDLRGFLGWDEQFF. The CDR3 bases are TGCAGCGTTGAAGATCTTCGGGGGTTTCTAGGTTGGGATGAGCAGTTCTTC.

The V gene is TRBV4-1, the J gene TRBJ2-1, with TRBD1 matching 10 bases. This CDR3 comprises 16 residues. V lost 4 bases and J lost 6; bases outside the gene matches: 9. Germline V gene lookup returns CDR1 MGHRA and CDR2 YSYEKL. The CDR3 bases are TGCGCCAGCAGCCGGGATAGGGACAGGGGAAGCAATGAGCAGTTCTTC. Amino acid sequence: CASSRDRDRGSNEQFF.

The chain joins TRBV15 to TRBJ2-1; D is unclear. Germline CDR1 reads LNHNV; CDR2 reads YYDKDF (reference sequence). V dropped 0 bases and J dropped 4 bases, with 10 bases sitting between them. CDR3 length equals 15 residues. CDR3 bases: TGTGCCACCAGCAGAGACTCGGTAGATTACAATGAGCAGTTCTTC. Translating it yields CATSRDSVDYNEQFF.

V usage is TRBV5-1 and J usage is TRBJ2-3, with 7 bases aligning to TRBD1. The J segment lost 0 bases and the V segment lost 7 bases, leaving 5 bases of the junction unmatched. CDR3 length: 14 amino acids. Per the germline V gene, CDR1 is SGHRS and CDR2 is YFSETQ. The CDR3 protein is CASQIQGSTDTQYF. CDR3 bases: TGCGCCAGCCAGATACAGGGGAGCACAGATACGCAGTATTTT.

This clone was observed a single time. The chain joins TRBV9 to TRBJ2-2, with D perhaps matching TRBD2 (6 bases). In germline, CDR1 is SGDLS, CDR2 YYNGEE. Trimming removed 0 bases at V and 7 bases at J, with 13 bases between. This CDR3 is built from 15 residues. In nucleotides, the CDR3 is TGTGCCAGCAGCGTAGTTAGGGGAGGAATCGGGGAGCTGTTTTTT. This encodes CASSVVRGGIGELFF.

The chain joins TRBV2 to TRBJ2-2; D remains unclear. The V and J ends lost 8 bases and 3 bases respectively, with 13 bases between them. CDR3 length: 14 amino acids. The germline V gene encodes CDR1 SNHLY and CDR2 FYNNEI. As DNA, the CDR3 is TGTGCCAGCGGCCCAGGCAGCTACACCGGGGAGCTGTTTTTT. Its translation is CASGPGSYTGELFF.

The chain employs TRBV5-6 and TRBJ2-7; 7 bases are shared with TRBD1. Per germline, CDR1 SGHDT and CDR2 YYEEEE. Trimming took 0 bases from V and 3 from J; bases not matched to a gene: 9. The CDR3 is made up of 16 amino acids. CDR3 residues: CASSLVRMGDSYEQYV. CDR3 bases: TGTGCCAGCAGCTTGGTAAGGATGGGGGACAGCTACGAGCAGTACGTC.

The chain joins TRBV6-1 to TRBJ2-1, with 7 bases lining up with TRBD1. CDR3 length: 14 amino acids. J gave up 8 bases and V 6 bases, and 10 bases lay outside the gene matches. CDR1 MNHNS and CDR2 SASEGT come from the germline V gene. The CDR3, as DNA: TGTGCCAGCAGAAAAGAACCAGGGACAGATGAGCAGTTCTTC. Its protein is CASRKEPGTDEQFF.

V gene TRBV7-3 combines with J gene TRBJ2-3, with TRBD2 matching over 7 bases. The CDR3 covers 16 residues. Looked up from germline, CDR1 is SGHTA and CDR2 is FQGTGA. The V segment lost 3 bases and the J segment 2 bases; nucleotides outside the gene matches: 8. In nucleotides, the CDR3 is TGTGCCAGCAGCTTGGGGCGGGAGAGAGTCACAGATACGCAGTATTTT. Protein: CASSLGRERVTDTQYF.

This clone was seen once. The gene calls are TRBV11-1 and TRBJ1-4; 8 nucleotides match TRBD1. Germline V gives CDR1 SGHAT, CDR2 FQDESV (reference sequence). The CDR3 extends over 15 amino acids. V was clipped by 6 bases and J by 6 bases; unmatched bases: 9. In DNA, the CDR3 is TGTGCCAGCAGGGCGACAGGGGAAATCCATGAAAAACTGTTTTTT. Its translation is CASRATGEIHEKLFF.